Presented here are 10 T cell receptor beta chains from one specimen sequenced in a study of cytomegalovirus exposure and HLA in healthy donors (dated 2017 in TCRdb). Library method: the immunoSEQ multiplex PCR assay. For the multiplex PCR, a mixture combining 60 forward primers for TCR Vbeta segments and 13 reverse primers for TCR Jbeta segments was used. This is the immuneACCESS table as TCRdb keeps it, with only in-frame sequences that have V and J called. A part of the clones is gone; compared with another copy, unresolved V genes explain less than half, and the rest is unexplained. The sample records about 98,000 clones, 50% to 70% of which are singletons. Approximately 4.3% of the sample is taken by the ten largest. The sample comprised PBMCs. The receptors derive from a human donor in good health.

The chain employs TRBV30 and TRBJ2-5; 15 bases fit TRBD2. There are 15 residues in the CDR3. J gave up 1 base and V 5 bases, and 2 bases lay outside the gene matches. The germline gives CDR1 GTSNPN, CDR2 SVGIG (reference sequence). The CDR3 region has the DNA TGTGCCTGGGGGACTAGCGGGGGGCTCCAAGAGACCCAGTACTTC. It is translated as CAWGTSGGLQETQYF.

The chain couples TRBV11-2 to TRBJ1-1, with 10 bases matching TRBD1. After removal of 3 bases from V and 5 bases from J, the junction contained 9 bases not matched to a gene. Germline V gene data show CDR1 as SGHAT and CDR2 as FQNNGV. CDR3 length equals 16 residues. CDR3 DNA sequence: TGTGCCAGCAGCTTGGGGAGGGGACAGGGGAAAACTGAAGCTTTCTTT. This gives the protein CASSLGRGQGKTEAFF.

This clone occurred a few times. The V call is TRBV29-1, the J call TRBJ2-7; no definite D call. V was shortened by 4 bases and J by 2 bases, with 6 bases between the two germline ends. The CDR3 has 11 residues. In germline, CDR1 is SQVTM, CDR2 ANQGSEA. The CDR3 region has the DNA TGCAGCGTTGTCATTCCCTACGAGCAGTACTTC. Translating it yields CSVVIPYEQYF.

The chain has TRBV5-1 and TRBJ2-1; TRBD2 agrees at 11 bases. The CDR3 runs 20 residues. CDR1 and CDR2 from the germline V gene are SGHRS and YFSETQ. V was clipped by 4 bases and J by 0 bases; unmatched bases: 15. The CDR3 coding sequence is TGCGCCAGCAGCCTGGGGGGGACTAGCGGCTCGACGAGCTCCTACAATGAGCAGTTCTTC. Its translation is CASSLGGTSGSTSSYNEQFF. The variable domain in full, completed from reference TRBV5-1 and TRBJ2-1, reads KAGVTQTPRYLIKTRGQQVTLSCSPISGHRSVSWYQQTPGQGLQFLFEYFSETQRNKGNFPGRFSGRQFSNSRSEMNVSTLELGDSALYLCASSLGGTSGSTSSYNEQFFGPGTRLTVL.

The V and J genes are TRBV28 and TRBJ2-3; TRBD1 matches 7 bases. CDR3 length: 15 residues. Trimming took 6 bases from V and 6 from J; bases not matched to a gene: 12. Looked up from germline, CDR1 is MDHEN and CDR2 is SYDVKM. In DNA form, the CDR3 reads TGTGCCAGCAGACTCGTGGGGCAGGGGGACGATACGCAGTATTTT. Amino acid sequence: CASRLVGQGDDTQYF.

The chain employs TRBV5-1 and TRBJ1-2; no clear D gene. V gave up 4 bases and J gave up 3 bases, with 10 bases separating them. The length of the CDR3 is 13 residues. In germline, CDR1 is SGHRS, CDR2 YFSETQ. The CDR3 nucleotides are TGCGCCAGCAGCAACGACGGAGACTATGGCTACACCTTC. Protein: CASSNDGDYGYTF.

This clone was recorded a few times. The V and J genes are TRBV30 and TRBJ2-7; 7 nucleotides match TRBD2. J lost 3 bases, V lost 0 bases, and 5 bases had no gene match. The CDR3 consists of 14 residues. Germline CDR1 and CDR2: GTSNPN and SVGIG (reference sequence). CDR3 protein: CAWSVGGGFYEQYF. As DNA, the CDR3 is TGTGCCTGGAGTGTGGGGGGGGGATTCTACGAGCAGTACTTC.

V and J are TRBV5-1 and TRBJ2-7; maybe TRBD1 (6 bases). V lost 1 base and J lost 3, with 11 bases in between. The CDR3 is made up of 14 amino acids. In germline, CDR1 is SGHRS, CDR2 YFSETQ. In DNA, the CDR3 is TGCGCCAGCAGCTTGTGGGACACTGACTACGAGCAGTACTTC. Amino acid sequence: CASSLWDTDYEQYF.

The rearrangement joins TRBV19 to TRBJ2-7; D perhaps matches TRBD2 (5 bases). This CDR3 is 16 amino acids long. Trimming shortened V by 3 bases and J by 1 base, and 16 bases separated the two germline ends. CDR1 is LNHDA, CDR2 SQIVND, per germline (reference sequence). CDR3 sequence (DNA): TGTGCCAGTAGTATTTCGGGGATAGATGGGTCCTACGAGCAGTACTTC. Protein: CASSISGIDGSYEQYF.

V usage is TRBV27 and J usage is TRBJ1-1, with 7 bases aligning to TRBD1. The germline CDR1 and CDR2 sequences are MNHEY and SMNVEV (reference sequence). Trimming removed 6 bases from V and 0 bases from J; junction bases left unmatched: 4. The CDR3 length is 14 residues. The CDR3 loop is CASSSQGMNTEAFF. CDR3 coding DNA: TGTGCCAGCAGCTCACAGGGGATGAACACTGAAGCTTTCTTT.